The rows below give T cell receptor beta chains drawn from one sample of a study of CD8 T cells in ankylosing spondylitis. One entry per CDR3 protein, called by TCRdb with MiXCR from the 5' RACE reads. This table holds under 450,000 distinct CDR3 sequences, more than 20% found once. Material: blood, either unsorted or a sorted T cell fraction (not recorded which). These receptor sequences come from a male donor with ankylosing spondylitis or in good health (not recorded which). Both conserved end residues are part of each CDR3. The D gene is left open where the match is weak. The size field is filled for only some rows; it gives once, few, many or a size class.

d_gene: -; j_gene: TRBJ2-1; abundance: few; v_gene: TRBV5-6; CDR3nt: TGTGCCAGCAGCGCCGGAAGGGTCCTGCCCTACAATGAGCAGTTCTTC; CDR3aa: CASSAGRVLPYNEQFF
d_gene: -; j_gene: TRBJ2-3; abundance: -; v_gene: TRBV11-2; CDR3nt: TGTGCCAGCAGCCCAATCCCAGATACGCAGTATTTT; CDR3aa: CASSPIPDTQYF
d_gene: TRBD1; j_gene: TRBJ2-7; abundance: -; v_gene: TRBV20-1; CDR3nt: TGCAGTGCAACCGGGACAGAATCCTACGAGCAGTACTTC; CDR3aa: CSATGTESYEQYF
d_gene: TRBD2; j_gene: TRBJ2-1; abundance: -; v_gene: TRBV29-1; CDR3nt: TGCAGCGTTGAACTTGCGGGGGGGCGCTATGAGCAGTTCTTC; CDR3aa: CSVELAGGRYEQFF
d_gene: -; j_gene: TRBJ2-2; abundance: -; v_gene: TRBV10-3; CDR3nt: TGTGCCATCAGAGACAGGACCGGGGAGCTGTTTTTT; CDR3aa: CAIRDRTGELFF
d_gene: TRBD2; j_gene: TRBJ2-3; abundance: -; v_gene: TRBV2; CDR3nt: TGTGCCAGCAGCCCAGGACTAGCGGGGATTGGCACAGATACGCAGTATTTT; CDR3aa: CASSPGLAGIGTDTQYF
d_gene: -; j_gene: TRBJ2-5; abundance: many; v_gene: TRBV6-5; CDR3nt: TGTGCCAGCAGTTTCATAGGGGGAGGAGAGACCCAGTACTTC; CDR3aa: CASSFIGGGETQYF
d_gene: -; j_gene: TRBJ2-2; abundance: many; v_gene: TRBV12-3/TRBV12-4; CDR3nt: TGTGCCAGCACTGGGGTACGGTCCGCCGGGGAGCTGTTTTTT; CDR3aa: CASTGVRSAGELFF
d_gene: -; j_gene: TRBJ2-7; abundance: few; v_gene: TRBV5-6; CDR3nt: TGTGCCAGCAGCTTGAAGGGTTTCTACGAGCAGTACTTC; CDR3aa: CASSLKGFYEQYF
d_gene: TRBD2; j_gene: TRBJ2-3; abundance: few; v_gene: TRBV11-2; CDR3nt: TGTGCCAGCAGCTTAGGAACTAGCGGGGGGGCTATATGGGGCACAGATACGCAGTATTTT; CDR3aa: CASSLGTSGGAIWGTDTQYF
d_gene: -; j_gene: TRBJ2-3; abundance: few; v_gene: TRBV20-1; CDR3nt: TGCAGTGCTAGCCAGATCGATGGTCCAGATACGCAGTATTTT; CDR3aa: CSASQIDGPDTQYF
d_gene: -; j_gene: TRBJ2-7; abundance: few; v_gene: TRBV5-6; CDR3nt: TGTGCCAGCAGCTTGAGACCGCTGAGCTCCTACGAGCAGTACTTC; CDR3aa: CASSLRPLSSYEQYF
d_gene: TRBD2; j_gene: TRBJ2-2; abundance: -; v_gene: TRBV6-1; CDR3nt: TGTGCCAGCAGTGAAGCGCCGGGCGGGGGCACCGGGGAGCTGTTTTTT; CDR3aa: CASSEAPGGGTGELFF
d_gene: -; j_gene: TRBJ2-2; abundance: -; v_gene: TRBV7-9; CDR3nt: TGTGCCAGCAGCTCTCCAAGGGGAAGTACCGGGGAGCTGTTTTTT; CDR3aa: CASSSPRGSTGELFF
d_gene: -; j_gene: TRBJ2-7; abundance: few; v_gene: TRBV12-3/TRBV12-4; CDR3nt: TGTGCCAGCAGGAAAGACCTCGCCTACGAGCAGTACTTC; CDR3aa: CASRKDLAYEQYF
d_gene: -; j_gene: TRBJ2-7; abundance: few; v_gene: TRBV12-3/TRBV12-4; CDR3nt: TGTGCCAGCAGCCCAGCGACCGGGACCCACTACGAGCAGTACTTC; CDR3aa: CASSPATGTHYEQYF
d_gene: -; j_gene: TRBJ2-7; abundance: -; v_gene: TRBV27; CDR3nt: TGTGCCAGCAGTTATTCAGGGAACTACGAGCAGTACTTC; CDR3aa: CASSYSGNYEQYF
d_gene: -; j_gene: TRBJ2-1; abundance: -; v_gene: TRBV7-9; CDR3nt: TGTGCCAGCAGCGTCCCCCGAGGGAATGAGCAGTTCTTC; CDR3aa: CASSVPRGNEQFF
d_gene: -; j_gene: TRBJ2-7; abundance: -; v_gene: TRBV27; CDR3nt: TGTGCCAGCAGTTCCGGGACCTCTGGGGCCTACGAGCAGTACTTC; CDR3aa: CASSSGTSGAYEQYF
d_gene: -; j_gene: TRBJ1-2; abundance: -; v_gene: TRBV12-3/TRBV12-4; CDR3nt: TGTGCCAGCAGCCATACCTCTGGCTATGGCTACACCTTC; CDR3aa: CASSHTSGYGYTF
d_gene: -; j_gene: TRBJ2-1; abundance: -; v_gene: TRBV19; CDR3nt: TGTGCCAGTAGCATGGCGGGTAATGAGCAGTTCTTC; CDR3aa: CASSMAGNEQFF
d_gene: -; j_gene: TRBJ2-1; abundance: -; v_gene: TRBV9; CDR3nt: TGTGCCAGCAGCCCAGGGAAAGCTTTACACAATGAGCAGTTCTTC; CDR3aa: CASSPGKALHNEQFF
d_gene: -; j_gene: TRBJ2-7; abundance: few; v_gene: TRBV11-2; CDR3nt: TGTGCCAGCAGCGGGCAGCGCTACGAGCAGTACTTC; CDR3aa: CASSGQRYEQYF
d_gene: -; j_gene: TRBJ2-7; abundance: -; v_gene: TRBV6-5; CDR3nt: TGTGCCAGCAGCTACCGGACGGTGGGCGAGCAGTACTTC; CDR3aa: CASSYRTVGEQYF
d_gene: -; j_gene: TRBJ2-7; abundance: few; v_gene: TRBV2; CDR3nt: TGTGCCAGCAGTGAAGCCGCGGACGAGCAGTACTTC; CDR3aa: CASSEAADEQYF
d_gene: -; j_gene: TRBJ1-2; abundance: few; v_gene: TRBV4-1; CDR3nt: TGCGCCAGCAGCCAAGACCGAAGGGTGGTAGGAGGCTACACCTTC; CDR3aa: CASSQDRRVVGGYTF
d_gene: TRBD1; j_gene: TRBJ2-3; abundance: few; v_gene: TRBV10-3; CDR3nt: TGTGCCATCAGTGACCTAAAAGTCGGCAGGGGGCAAGATACGCAGTATTTT; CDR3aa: CAISDLKVGRGQDTQYF
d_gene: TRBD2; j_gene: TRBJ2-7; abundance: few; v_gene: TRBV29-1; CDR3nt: TGCAGCGCCCGACTAGCGGGGGGGCGGGGCTCCTACGAGCAGTACTTC; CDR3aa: CSARLAGGRGSYEQYF
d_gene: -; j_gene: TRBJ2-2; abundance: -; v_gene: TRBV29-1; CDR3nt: TGCAGCGTTGGCCAGGGGAACGGGGAGCTGTTTTTT; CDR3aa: CSVGQGNGELFF
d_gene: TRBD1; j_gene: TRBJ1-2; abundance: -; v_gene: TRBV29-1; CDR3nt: TGCAGCGTAGCCGGGACAGGGTCTGAGTATGGCTACACCTTC; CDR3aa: CSVAGTGSEYGYTF
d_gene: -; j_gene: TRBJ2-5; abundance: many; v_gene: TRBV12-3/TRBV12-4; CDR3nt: TGTGCCAGCAGGTCCCCGGGAGAGACCCAGTACTTC; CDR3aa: CASRSPGETQYF
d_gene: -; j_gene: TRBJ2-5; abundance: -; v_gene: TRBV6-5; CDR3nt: TGTGCCAGCAGTTACTCCCGGACACCCCAAGAGACCCAGTACTTC; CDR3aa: CASSYSRTPQETQYF
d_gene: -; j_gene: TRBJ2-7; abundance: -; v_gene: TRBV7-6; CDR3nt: TGTGCCAGCAGCTTAGGGCAGGTCTCTATCAACGAGCAGTACTTC; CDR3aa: CASSLGQVSINEQYF
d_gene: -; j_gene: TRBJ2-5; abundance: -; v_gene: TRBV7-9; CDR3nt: TGTGCCAGCAGCGACTGGACCGATGTCGCGGACCAAGAGACCCAGTACTTC; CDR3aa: CASSDWTDVADQETQYF
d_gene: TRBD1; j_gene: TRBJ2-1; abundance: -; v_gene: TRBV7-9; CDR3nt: TGTGCCAGCAGCTTGACAGGGAGCAATGAGCAGTTCTTC; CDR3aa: CASSLTGSNEQFF
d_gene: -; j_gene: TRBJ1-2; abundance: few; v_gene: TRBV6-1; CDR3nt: TGTGCCAGCAGTGAAGATTGGAACCCCCGGGAGGGCTACACCTTC; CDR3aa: CASSEDWNPREGYTF
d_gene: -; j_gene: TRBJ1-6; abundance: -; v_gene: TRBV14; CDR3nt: TGTGCCAGCAGCCTTCTCAGGGGAGCTAATTCACCCCTCCACTTT; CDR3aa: CASSLLRGANSPLHF
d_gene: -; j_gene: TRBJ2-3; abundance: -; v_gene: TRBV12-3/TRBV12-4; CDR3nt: TGTGCCAGCAGTTTCCTCAGGGTGGCAGATACGCAGTATTTT; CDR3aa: CASSFLRVADTQYF
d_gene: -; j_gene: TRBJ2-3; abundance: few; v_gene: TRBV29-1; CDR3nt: TGCAGCGCCAACGCTTTCACAGATACGCAGTATTTT; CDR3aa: CSANAFTDTQYF
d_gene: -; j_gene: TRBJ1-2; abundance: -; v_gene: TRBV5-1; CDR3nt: TGCGCCAGCAGCTTGGTGGGTCAGGGCGAGTATGGCTACACCTTC; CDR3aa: CASSLVGQGEYGYTF
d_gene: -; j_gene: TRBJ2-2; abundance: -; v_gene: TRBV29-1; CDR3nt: TGCAGCACTAGGACCGGGGACACCGGGGAGCTGTTTTTT; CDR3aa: CSTRTGDTGELFF
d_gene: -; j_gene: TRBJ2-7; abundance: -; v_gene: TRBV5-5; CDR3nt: TGTGCCAGCAGCCGGGCGGGGAGTCCCTACGAGCAGTACTTC; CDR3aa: CASSRAGSPYEQYF
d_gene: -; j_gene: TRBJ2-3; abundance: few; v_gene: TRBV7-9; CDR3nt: TGTGCCAGCACCCTAGCCGGCAGGGGGGGAGATACGCAGTATTTT; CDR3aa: CASTLAGRGGDTQYF
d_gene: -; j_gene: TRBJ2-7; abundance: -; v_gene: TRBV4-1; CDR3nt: TGCGCCAGCAGCCAAGAGGTTCGGGCAGCCTACGAGCAGTACTTC; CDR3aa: CASSQEVRAAYEQYF
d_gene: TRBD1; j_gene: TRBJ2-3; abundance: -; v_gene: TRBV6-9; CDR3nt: TGTGCCAGCAGTAGCACAGGGGAACTGGGTCCAGATACGCAGTATTTT; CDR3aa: CASSSTGELGPDTQYF